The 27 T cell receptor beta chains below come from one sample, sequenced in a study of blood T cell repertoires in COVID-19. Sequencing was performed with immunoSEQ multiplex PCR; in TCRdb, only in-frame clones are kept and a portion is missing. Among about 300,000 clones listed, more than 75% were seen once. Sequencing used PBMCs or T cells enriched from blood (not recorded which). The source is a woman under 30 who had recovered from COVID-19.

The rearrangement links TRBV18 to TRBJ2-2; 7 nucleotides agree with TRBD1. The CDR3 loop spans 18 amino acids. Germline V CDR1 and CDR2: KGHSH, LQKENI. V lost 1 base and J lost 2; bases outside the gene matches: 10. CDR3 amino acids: CASSPLLASGGNTGELFF. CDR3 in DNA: TGTGCCAGCTCACCACTACTCGCGTCAGGGGGTAACACCGGGGAGCTGTTTTTT.

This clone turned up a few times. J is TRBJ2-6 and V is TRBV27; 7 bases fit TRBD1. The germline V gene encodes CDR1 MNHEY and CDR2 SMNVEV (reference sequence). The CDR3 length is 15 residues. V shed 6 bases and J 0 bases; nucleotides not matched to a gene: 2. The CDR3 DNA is TGTGCCAGCAGCTGGGACAGCTCTGGGGCCAACGTCCTGACTTTC. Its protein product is CASSWDSSGANVLTF.

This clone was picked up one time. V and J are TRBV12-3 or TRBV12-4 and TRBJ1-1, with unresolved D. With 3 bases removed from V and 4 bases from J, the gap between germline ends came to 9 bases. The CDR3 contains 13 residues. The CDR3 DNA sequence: TGTGCCAGCAGTTTTCCCTTTAGCACTGAAGCTTTCTTT. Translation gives CASSFPFSTEAFF.

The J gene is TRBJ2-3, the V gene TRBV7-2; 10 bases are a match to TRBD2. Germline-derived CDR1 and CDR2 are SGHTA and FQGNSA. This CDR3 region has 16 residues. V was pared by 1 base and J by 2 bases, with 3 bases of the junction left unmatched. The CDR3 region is CASSLGAGGPTDTQYF. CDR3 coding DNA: TGTGCCAGCAGCTTAGGAGCGGGAGGGCCCACAGATACGCAGTATTTT.

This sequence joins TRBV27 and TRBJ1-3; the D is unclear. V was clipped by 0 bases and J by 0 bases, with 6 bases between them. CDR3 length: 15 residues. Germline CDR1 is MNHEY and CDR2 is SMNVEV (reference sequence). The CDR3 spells CASSLSAGSGNTIYF. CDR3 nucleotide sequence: TGTGCCAGCAGTTTATCAGCAGGCTCTGGAAACACCATATATTTT.

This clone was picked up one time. CDR3 sequence (DNA): TGTGCCGCGGGGCTAGGTGATTCACCCCTCCACTTT. This codes for CAAGLGDSPLHF. V gene TRBV28 combines with J gene TRBJ1-6; D possibly corresponds to TRBD1 (5 bases). Germline V gives CDR1 MDHEN, CDR2 SYDVKM. The V and J ends lost 11 bases and 8 bases respectively, with 13 bases between them. The CDR3 covers 12 residues.

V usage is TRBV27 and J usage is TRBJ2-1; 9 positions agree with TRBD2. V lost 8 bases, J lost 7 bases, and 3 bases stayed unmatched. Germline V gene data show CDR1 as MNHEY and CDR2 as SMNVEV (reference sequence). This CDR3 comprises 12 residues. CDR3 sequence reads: CASWTSVNEQFF. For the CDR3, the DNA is TGTGCCAGCTGGACTAGCGTTAATGAGCAGTTCTTC.

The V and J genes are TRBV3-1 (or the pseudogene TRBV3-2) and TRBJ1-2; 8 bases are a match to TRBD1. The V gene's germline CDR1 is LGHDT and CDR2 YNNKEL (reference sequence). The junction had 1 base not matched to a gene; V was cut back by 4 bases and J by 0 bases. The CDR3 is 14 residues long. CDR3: CASSRQGTNYGYTF. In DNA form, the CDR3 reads TGTGCCAGCAGCCGACAGGGGACTAACTATGGCTACACCTTC.

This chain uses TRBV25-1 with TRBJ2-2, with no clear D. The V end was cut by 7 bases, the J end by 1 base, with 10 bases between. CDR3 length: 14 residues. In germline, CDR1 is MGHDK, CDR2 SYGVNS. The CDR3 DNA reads TGTGCCAGCATGGGCAAACTGAACACCGGGGAGCTGTTTTTT. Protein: CASMGKLNTGELFF.

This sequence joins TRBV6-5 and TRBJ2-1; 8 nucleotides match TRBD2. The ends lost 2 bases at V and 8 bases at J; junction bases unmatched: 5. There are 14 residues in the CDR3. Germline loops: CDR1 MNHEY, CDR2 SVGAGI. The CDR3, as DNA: TGTGCCAGCAGTTACGGACTAGCTCTTGATGAGCAGTTCTTC. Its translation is CASSYGLALDEQFF.

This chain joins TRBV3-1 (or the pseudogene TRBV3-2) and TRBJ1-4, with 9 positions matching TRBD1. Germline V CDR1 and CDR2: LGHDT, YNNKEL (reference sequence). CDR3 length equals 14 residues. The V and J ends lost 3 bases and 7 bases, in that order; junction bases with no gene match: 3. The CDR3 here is CASSQTGGSEKLFF. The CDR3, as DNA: TGTGCCAGCAGCCAGACAGGGGGTAGTGAAAAACTGTTTTTT.

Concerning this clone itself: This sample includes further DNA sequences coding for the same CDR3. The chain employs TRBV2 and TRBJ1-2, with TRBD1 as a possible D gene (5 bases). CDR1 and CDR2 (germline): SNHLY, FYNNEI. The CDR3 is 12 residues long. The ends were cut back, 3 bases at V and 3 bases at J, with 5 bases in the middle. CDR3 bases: TGTGCCAGCAGTGACAGGGACTATGGCTACACCTTC. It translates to CASSDRDYGYTF.

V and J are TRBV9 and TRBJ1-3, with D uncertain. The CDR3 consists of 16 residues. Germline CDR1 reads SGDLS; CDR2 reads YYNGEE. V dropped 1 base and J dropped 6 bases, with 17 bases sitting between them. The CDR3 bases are TGTGCCAGCAGCGTACCCCCAGGAGGGAACGAAAACACCATATATTTT. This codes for CASSVPPGGNENTIYF.

The CDR3 region is CASSPGLCSYEQYF. The CDR3 DNA reads as TGTGCCAGCAGCCCGGGACTCTGCTCCTACGAGCAGTACTTC. The gene calls are TRBV7-3 and TRBJ2-7; TRBD2 might be the D (6 bases). The CDR3 covers 14 residues. The V end lost 5 bases, the J end lost 0 bases, and 11 bases lay between the germline ends. Germline values: CDR1 SGHTA, CDR2 FQGTGA.

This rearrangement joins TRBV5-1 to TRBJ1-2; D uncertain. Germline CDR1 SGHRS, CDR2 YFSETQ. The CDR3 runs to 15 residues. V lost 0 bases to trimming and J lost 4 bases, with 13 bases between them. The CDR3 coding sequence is TGCGCCAGCAGCTTGGTGGAGGGTAAGGGCTATGGCTACACCTTC. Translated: CASSLVEGKGYGYTF.

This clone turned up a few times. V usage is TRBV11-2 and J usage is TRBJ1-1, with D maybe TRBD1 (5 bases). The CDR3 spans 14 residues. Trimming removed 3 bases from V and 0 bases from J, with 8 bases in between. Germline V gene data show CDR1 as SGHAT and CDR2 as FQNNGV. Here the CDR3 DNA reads TGTGCCAGCAGCTTTCAGGGAATGAACACTGAAGCTTTCTTT. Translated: CASSFQGMNTEAFF.

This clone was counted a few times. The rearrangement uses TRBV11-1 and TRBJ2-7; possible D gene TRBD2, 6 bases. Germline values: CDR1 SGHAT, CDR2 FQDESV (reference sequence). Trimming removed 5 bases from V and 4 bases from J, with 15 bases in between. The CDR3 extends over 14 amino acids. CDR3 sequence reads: CASSPYGSGYEQYF. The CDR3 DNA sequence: TGTGCCAGCAGCCCTTACGGGAGCGGTTACGAGCAGTACTTC.

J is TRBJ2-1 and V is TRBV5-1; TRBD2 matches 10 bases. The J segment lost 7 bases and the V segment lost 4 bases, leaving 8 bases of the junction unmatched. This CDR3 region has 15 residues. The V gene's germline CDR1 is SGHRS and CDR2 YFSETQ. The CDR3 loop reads CASSAVGTSVNEQFF. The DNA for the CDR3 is TGCGCCAGCAGCGCGGTTGGGACTAGCGTAAATGAGCAGTTCTTC.

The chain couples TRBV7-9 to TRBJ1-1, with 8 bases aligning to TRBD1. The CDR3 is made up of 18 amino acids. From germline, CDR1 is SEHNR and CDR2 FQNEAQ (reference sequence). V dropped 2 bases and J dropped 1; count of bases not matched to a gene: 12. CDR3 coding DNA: TGTGCCAGCAGCTTAAGTTTTCGGACAGGGACCGAGAACACTGAAGCTTTCTTT. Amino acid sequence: CASSLSFRTGTENTEAFF.

CDR3 loop: CASSSGGSVTNEKLFF. CDR3 nucleotides: TGCGCCAGCAGCTCAGGGGGCTCGGTGACTAATGAAAAACTGTTTTTT. The chain links TRBV5-1 to TRBJ1-4; 8 nucleotides agree with TRBD1. V shed 3 bases and J 2 bases; nucleotides not matched to a gene: 6. This CDR3 contains 16 residues. Germline V gives CDR1 SGHRS, CDR2 YFSETQ.

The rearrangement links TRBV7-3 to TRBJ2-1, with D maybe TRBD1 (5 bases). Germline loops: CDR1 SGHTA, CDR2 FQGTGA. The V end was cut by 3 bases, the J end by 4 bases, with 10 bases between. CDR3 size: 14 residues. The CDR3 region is CASSFRQGYNEQFF. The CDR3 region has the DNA TGTGCCAGCAGCTTTCGGCAGGGTTACAATGAGCAGTTCTTC.

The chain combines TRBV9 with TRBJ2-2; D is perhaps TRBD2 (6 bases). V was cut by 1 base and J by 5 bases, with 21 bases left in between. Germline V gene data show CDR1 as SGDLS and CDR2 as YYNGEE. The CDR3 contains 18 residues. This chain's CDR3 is CASSVPRDFPTGTGELFF. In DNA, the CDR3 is TGTGCCAGCAGCGTACCCCGGGACTTCCCAACGGGAACCGGGGAGCTGTTTTTT.

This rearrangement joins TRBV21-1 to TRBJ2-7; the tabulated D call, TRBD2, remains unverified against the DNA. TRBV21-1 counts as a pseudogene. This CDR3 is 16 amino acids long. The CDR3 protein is CASSKVCGTLTYEQYF. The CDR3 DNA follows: TGTGCCAGCAGCAAAGTTTGTGGGACTCTCACCTACGAGCAGTACTTC.

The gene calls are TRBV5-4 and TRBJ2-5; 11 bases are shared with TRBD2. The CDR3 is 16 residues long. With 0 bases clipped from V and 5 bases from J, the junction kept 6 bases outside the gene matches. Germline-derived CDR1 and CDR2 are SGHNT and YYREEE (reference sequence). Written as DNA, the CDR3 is TGTGCCAGCAGCTTGGATCTAGCGGGGGGATCGGAGACCCAGTACTTC. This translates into CASSLDLAGGSETQYF.

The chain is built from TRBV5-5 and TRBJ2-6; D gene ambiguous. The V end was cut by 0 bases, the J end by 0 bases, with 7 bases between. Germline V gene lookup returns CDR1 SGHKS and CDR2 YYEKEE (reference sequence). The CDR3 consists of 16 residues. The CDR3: CASSLAGFSGANVLTF. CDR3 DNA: TGTGCCAGCAGCTTGGCCGGGTTCTCTGGGGCCAACGTCCTGACTTTC.

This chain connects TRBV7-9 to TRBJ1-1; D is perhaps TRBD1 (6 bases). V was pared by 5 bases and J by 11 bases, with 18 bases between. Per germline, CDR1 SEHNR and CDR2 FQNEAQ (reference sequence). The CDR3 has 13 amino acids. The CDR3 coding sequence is TGTGCCAGCAGCCCCGGACAGTGGTCTCGGGCTTTCTTT. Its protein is CASSPGQWSRAFF.

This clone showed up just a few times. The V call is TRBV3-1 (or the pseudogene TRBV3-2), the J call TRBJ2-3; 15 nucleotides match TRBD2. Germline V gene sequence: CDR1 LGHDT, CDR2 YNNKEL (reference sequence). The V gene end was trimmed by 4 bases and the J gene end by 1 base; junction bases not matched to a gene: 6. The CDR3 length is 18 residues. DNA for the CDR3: TGTGCCAGCAGCCCGGGACTAGCGGGGGGAGTTGGCACAGATACGCAGTATTTT. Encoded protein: CASSPGLAGGVGTDTQYF.